This is a list of T cell receptor beta chains from one sample in a study of early T cells in non-severe SARS-CoV-2 infection. TCRdb re-analysed the 5' RACE reads in MiXCR, keeping a single row per CDR3 protein. In the table there are about 62,000 distinct CDR3 sequences, 8.5% to 9.5% of which are singletons. Sequencing was carried out using whole blood. These receptors were collected from an adult who was a healthcare worker with PCR-confirmed SARS-CoV-2 infection or an uninfected control (not recorded which). CDR3s include the opening cysteine and the closing phenylalanine or tryptophan. A D gene is named only where the DNA matches it firmly. Size is stated for part of the rows, as once, few or many counts, or as a class when the clone is expanded.

j_gene | d_gene | v_gene | abundance | CDR3aa | CDR3nt
TRBJ2-5 | - | TRBV18 | few | CASSRGSRISETQYF | TGTGCCAGCTCCCGGGGTAGCAGAATCTCAGAGACCCAGTACTTC
TRBJ1-6 | TRBD1 | TRBV27 | - | CASRPGTGWDSPLHF | TGTGCCAGCAGACCCGGGACAGGGTGGGATTCACCCCTCCACTTT
TRBJ1-3 | - | TRBV6-1 | few | CASSRGQSSGNTIYF | TGTGCCAGCAGTCGGGGACAAAGCTCTGGAAACACCATATATTTT
TRBJ2-3 | TRBD2 | TRBV5-5 | many | CASSLDPLAGRTDTQYF | TGTGCCAGCAGCTTGGATCCCCTAGCGGGGAGAACAGATACGCAGTATTTT
TRBJ1-5 | - | TRBV6-2/TRBV6-3 | few | CASSYTARGPQHF | TGTGCCAGCAGTTACACCGCAAGGGGGCCCCAGCATTTT
TRBJ1-1 | TRBD1 | TRBV7-8 | few | CASSVLGQMNTEAFF | TGTGCCAGCAGCGTTTTGGGACAGATGAACACTGAAGCTTTCTTT
TRBJ1-4 | - | TRBV20-1 | - | CSARDQWGDGEKLFF | TGCAGTGCTAGAGATCAATGGGGGGACGGAGAAAAACTGTTTTTT
TRBJ1-1 | TRBD1 | TRBV7-9 | few | CATLQGPNTEAFF | TGTGCCACCCTACAGGGGCCGAACACTGAAGCTTTCTTT
TRBJ1-3 | - | TRBV27 | - | CASSFDRLSGNTIYF | TGTGCCAGCAGTTTTGACAGACTCTCTGGAAACACCATATATTTT
TRBJ1-1 | - | TRBV12-3/TRBV12-4 | few | CASHWGAASTEAFF | TGTGCCAGCCACTGGGGGGCAGCGAGCACTGAAGCTTTCTTT
TRBJ2-3 | TRBD2 | TRBV4-2 | - | CASSQDLASGGGNTQYF | TGTGCCAGCAGCCAAGATCTGGCTAGCGGGGGCGGAAATACGCAGTATTTT
TRBJ1-3 | - | TRBV11-2 | - | CASSLKDSPTPGNTIYF | TGTGCCAGCAGTCTGAAAGACAGCCCGACTCCTGGAAACACCATATATTTT
TRBJ2-2 | - | TRBV2 | - | CASSETVRVGELFF | TGTGCCAGCAGTGAAACGGTCCGGGTCGGGGAGCTGTTTTTT
TRBJ1-2 | - | TRBV4-1 | few | CASSQGKGQGGYTF | TGCGCCAGCAGCCAAGGCAAAGGGCAAGGTGGCTACACCTTC
TRBJ2-1 | TRBD2 | TRBV4-2 | few | CASSTHSGGLLYNEQFF | TGTGCCAGCAGCACACACTCGGGGGGGCTTCTTTACAATGAGCAGTTCTTC
TRBJ2-5 | - | TRBV5-5 | few | CASSSSGPRYQETQYF | TGTGCCAGCAGCTCTTCAGGGCCAAGGTACCAAGAGACCCAGTACTTC
TRBJ2-2 | - | TRBV4-1 | - | CASSQAGTGELFF | TGCGCCAGCAGCCAAGCAGGGACCGGGGAGCTGTTTTTT
TRBJ2-5 | - | TRBV7-9 | - | CASSTETGRQETQYF | TGTGCCAGCAGCACGGAGACAGGGAGGCAAGAGACCCAGTACTTC
TRBJ2-3 | - | TRBV20-1 | few | CSAYTGPSTDTQYF | TGCAGTGCTTACACAGGGCCTAGCACAGATACGCAGTATTTT
TRBJ2-6 | TRBD1 | TRBV19 | - | CASSMTGTGNSGANVLTF | TGTGCCAGTAGCATGACCGGGACAGGTAACTCTGGGGCCAACGTCCTGACTTTC
TRBJ1-1 | TRBD1 | TRBV7-6 | - | CASSTSDRGSGEAFF | TGTGCCAGCAGCACGAGCGACAGGGGCAGTGGTGAAGCTTTCTTT
TRBJ1-2 | - | TRBV6-6 | few | CASSTNSDTTPQYGYTF | TGTGCCAGCAGTACCAATTCGGATACCACCCCTCAATATGGCTACACCTTC
TRBJ2-1 | - | TRBV29-1 | - | CSVGYNEQFF | TGCAGCGTTGGCTACAATGAGCAGTTCTTC
TRBJ1-2 | - | TRBV3-1 | many | CASSQGLGNYGYTF | TGTGCCAGCAGCCAAGGACTGGGGAACTATGGCTACACCTTC
TRBJ1-2 | - | TRBV18 | - | CASSPTSDSNYGYTF | TGTGCCAGCTCACCAACCTCGGACAGCAACTATGGCTACACCTTC
TRBJ2-1 | TRBD2 | TRBV5-1 | - | CASSPTSGANNEQFF | TGCGCCAGCAGCCCGACTAGCGGGGCGAACAATGAGCAGTTCTTC
TRBJ2-5 | - | TRBV12-3/TRBV12-4 | few | CASKTPGEETQYF | TGTGCCAGCAAGACTCCGGGGGAAGAGACCCAGTACTTC
TRBJ1-2 | TRBD1 | TRBV20-1 | - | CSARPIDGQGGGYTF | TGCAGTGCTAGACCAATTGACGGACAGGGTGGAGGCTACACCTTC
TRBJ2-5 | TRBD1 | TRBV28 | few | CASSLHRDRVSETQYF | TGTGCCAGCAGTCTTCACCGGGACAGGGTGTCAGAGACCCAGTACTTC
TRBJ2-1 | TRBD1 | TRBV10-1 | many | CASSESTGGYNEQFF | TGCGCCAGCAGTGAATCGACAGGGGGGTACAATGAGCAGTTCTTC
TRBJ1-2 | - | TRBV29-1 | many | CSVDPGYGYTF | TGCAGCGTTGATCCTGGTTATGGCTACACCTTC
TRBJ2-3 | TRBD2 | TRBV20-1 | - | CSAVAGTITDTQYF | TGCAGTGCCGTTGCAGGGACTATCACAGATACGCAGTATTTT
TRBJ2-2 | - | TRBV6-2/TRBV6-3 | - | CASNRRSVAGELFF | TGTGCCAGCAACAGACGTTCGGTAGCTGGGGAGCTGTTTTTT
TRBJ1-6 | - | TRBV7-3 | few | CASSRQGNSPLHF | TGTGCCAGCAGCCGTCAGGGGAATTCACCCCTCCACTTT
TRBJ1-4 | - | TRBV10-3 | - | CAISEGQHNEKLFF | TGTGCCATCAGTGAGGGACAGCATAATGAAAAACTGTTTTTT
TRBJ1-1 | TRBD1 | TRBV20-1 | - | CSAYEGQGAGAFF | TGCAGTGCTTATGAAGGACAGGGGGCTGGAGCTTTCTTT
TRBJ2-3 | - | TRBV19 | many | CASSTPPREDTQYF | TGTGCCAGTAGTACGCCCCCGAGGGAAGATACGCAGTATTTT
TRBJ2-1 | TRBD1 | TRBV19 | - | CASAGTGAQNYNEQFF | TGTGCCAGTGCCGGGACAGGTGCGCAAAACTACAATGAGCAGTTCTTC
TRBJ1-2 | - | TRBV10-3 | many | CATRTTQGNYGYTF | TGTGCCACTAGGACAACTCAAGGAAACTATGGCTACACCTTC
TRBJ2-1 | - | TRBV25-1 | many | CASSEWGASSYNEQFF | TGTGCCAGCAGTGAATGGGGGGCGAGCTCCTACAATGAGCAGTTCTTC
TRBJ1-1 | - | TRBV20-1 | many | CSARDQGSLNTEAFF | TGCAGTGCTAGAGATCAAGGGTCGCTGAACACTGAAGCTTTCTTT
TRBJ2-7 | - | TRBV4-3 | many | CASSQDEGNSYEQYF | TGCGCCAGCAGCCAAGATGAAGGGAACTCCTACGAGCAGTACTTC
TRBJ2-3 | TRBD2 | TRBV12-3/TRBV12-4 | - | CASSAIAGGTDTQYF | TGTGCCAGCAGTGCCATCGCGGGGGGCACAGATACGCAGTATTTT
TRBJ1-6 | TRBD1 | TRBV20-1 | - | CSARDPTGGYNSPLHF | TGCAGTGCTAGAGATCCGACAGGGGGCTATAATTCACCCCTCCACTTT
TRBJ2-3 | - | TRBV12-3/TRBV12-4 | - | CASSVSGAADTQYF | TGTGCCAGCAGTGTCTCCGGGGCGGCAGATACGCAGTATTTT
TRBJ2-1 | TRBD2 | TRBV29-1 | - | CSVEAGLAGFNEQFF | TGCAGCGTTGAGGCGGGACTAGCGGGGTTCAATGAGCAGTTCTTC